In this sample, the clone carrying this T cell receptor beta chain turned up a few times. Sequencing targeted expressed TCRB transcripts, as all isolated RNA had been reverse transcribed. Some clones are missing from TCRdb's copy, which holds only in-frame ones; the method was immunoSEQ multiplex PCR. This table has fewer than 150,000 clones, 6.9% appearing once. Germline trimming cut 6 bases from V and 5 bases from J; bases unmatched to any gene: 7. Germline CDR1 LGHNT, CDR2 FRNRAP. This CDR3 contains 15 residues. This sample was included in a study of beta chain features in type 1 diabetes. The sequence derives from a woman under 40 in good health. The chain is built from TRBV12-5 and TRBJ2-5; 12 bases are a match to TRBD2. What was sequenced was central memory CD4+ T cells from blood. This CDR3 reads CASGPGLAGDETQYF. The CDR3 nucleotides read TGTGCTAGTGGCCCGGGACTAGCGGGTGATGAGACCCAGTACTTC.